A single sample gave rise to the 19 T cell receptor beta chains below, sequenced in a study of regulatory and conventional T cells in RAG deficiency. Blood CD4+ CD25-low CD127-high conventional T cells supplied the genomic DNA template. Clones were read by immunoSEQ multiplex PCR, and TCRdb kept only the in-frame ones, dropping some. The table shows roughly 35,000 clones, with about 75% occurring only once. Another study also made use of these data, one on regulatory T cells. That paper adds: The PCR used 52 TRBV and 13 TRBJ primers.

Sequenced sample: CD4+ effector T cells sorted from blood. Receptors were obtained from a human donor in good health.

This clone showed up just once. The rearrangement joins TRBV18 to TRBJ1-4, with 7 bases aligning to TRBD1. From germline, CDR1 is KGHSH and CDR2 LQKENI. V was clipped by 3 bases and J by 0 bases; unmatched bases: 4. The CDR3 extends over 16 amino acids. CDR3 sequence: CASSPGQLATNEKLFF. CDR3 DNA sequence: TGTGCCAGCTCACCGGGACAGCTCGCAACTAATGAAAAACTGTTTTTT.

This clone was observed a few times. The gene calls are TRBV27 and TRBJ2-3; the D gene could be TRBD1 or TRBD2 (6 bases each). The V end lost 6 bases, the J end lost 5 bases, and 18 bases lay between the germline ends. Germline V gives CDR1 MNHEY, CDR2 SMNVEV (reference sequence). This CDR3 comprises 15 residues. The CDR3 loop is CASSLRGAGGDTQYF. CDR3 nucleotides: TGTGCCAGCAGCCTGAGGGGGGCCGGTGGAGATACGCAGTATTTT.

This clone has just a few counts. This chain uses TRBV15 with TRBJ2-7; D is undetermined. The germline V gene encodes CDR1 LNHNV and CDR2 YYDKDF (reference sequence). Trimming shortened V by 0 bases and J by 3 bases, and 6 bases separated the two germline ends. The CDR3 is 13 amino acids. CDR3 loop: CATSRDIGYEQYF. For the CDR3, the DNA is TGTGCCACCAGCAGAGACATAGGCTACGAGCAGTACTTC.

DNA of the CDR3: TGTGCCAGTAGTGCCAGGACTAGCGGGGGGGAGACCCAGTACTTC. It codes for CASSARTSGGETQYF. The gene calls are TRBV19 and TRBJ2-5, with 14 positions matching TRBD2. Trimming at V came to 5 bases and at J to 5 bases, leaving 4 bases not matched to a gene. This CDR3 contains 15 residues. CDR1 LNHDA and CDR2 SQIVND come from the germline V gene (reference sequence).

This clone has a single count. V usage is TRBV7-9 and J usage is TRBJ1-4; weak D call: TRBD1 (5 bases). The V gene lost 3 bases and the J gene lost 4 bases, with 12 bases spanning the gap. CDR3 size: 15 residues. Germline V CDR1 and CDR2: SEHNR, FQNEAQ (reference sequence). CDR3 loop: CASSFARRGNEKLFF. CDR3 in DNA: TGTGCCAGCAGCTTCGCTAGGAGGGGTAATGAAAAACTGTTTTTT.

The chain couples TRBV5-8 to TRBJ2-2, with TRBD1 identical over 9 bases. Unmatched junction bases numbered 7, after V lost 6 bases and J lost 4 bases. From germline, CDR1 is SGHTS and CDR2 YDEGEE. The CDR3 runs 15 residues. The DNA for the CDR3 is TGTGCCAGCACCAAACAGGGGGCGAGCACCGGGGAGCTGTTTTTT. Translation gives CASTKQGASTGELFF.

J is TRBJ1-6 and V is TRBV28; 12 bases match TRBD1. The CDR3 is 17 residues long. The germline V gene has CDR1 MDHEN and CDR2 SYDVKM. After removal of 6 bases from V and 3 bases from J, the junction contained 6 bases not matched to a gene. Written as DNA, the CDR3 is TGTGCCAGCAGGCCGGGACAGGGGGCTTTCTATAATTCACCCCTCCACTTT. It is translated as CASRPGQGAFYNSPLHF.

The rearrangement joins TRBV6-1 to TRBJ1-2, with 9 bases aligning to TRBD1. V shed 4 bases and J 3 bases; nucleotides not matched to a gene: 6. CDR1 is MNHNS, CDR2 SASEGT, per germline. The CDR3 spans 15 residues. The CDR3 is CASSAQQGADYGYTF. The DNA of the CDR3 is TGTGCCAGCAGTGCCCAACAGGGGGCCGACTATGGCTACACCTTC.

V is TRBV5-5 and J is TRBJ1-2; the D gene is possibly TRBD1 (6 bases). The germline V gene encodes CDR1 SGHKS and CDR2 YYEKEE (reference sequence). Trimming pared 0 bases from V and 4 bases from J, leaving 22 bases between. The CDR3 totals 18 residues. DNA of the CDR3: TGTGCCAGCAGCTTGGAATTGTTTCAGGGGCCCCGGGTCTATGGCTACACCTTC. Its translation: CASSLELFQGPRVYGYTF.

This rearrangement joins TRBV18 to TRBJ2-2; D not certain. This CDR3 region has 12 residues. The V gene lost 6 bases and the J gene lost 2 bases, with 4 bases spanning the gap. Germline loops: CDR1 KGHSH, CDR2 LQKENI. CDR3 nucleotide sequence: TGTGCCAGCTCTCCAAACACCGGGGAGCTGTTTTTT. Protein: CASSPNTGELFF. The entire variable domain, with the rest obtained from reference TRBV18 and TRBJ2-2, is as follows: NAGVMQNPRHLVRRRGQEARLRCSPMKGHSHVYWYRQLPEEGLKFMVYLQKENIIDESGMPKERFSAEFPKEGPSILRIQQVVRGDSAAYFCASSPNTGELFFGEGSRLTVL.

The gene calls are TRBV6-1 and TRBJ2-3; 12 positions match TRBD2. The trim removed 6 bases at V and 6 bases at J, leaving 7 bases unmatched. There are 15 residues in the CDR3. Per germline, CDR1 MNHNS and CDR2 SASEGT. CDR3 coding DNA: TGTGCCAGCAGCGGACTAGCGGGGACCCAGGATACGCAGTATTTT. It translates to CASSGLAGTQDTQYF.

V is TRBV2 and J is TRBJ2-1; no firm D call. V was trimmed by 3 bases and J by 10 bases, leaving 16 bases between them. The CDR3 covers 14 residues. Germline lookup yields CDR1 SNHLY and CDR2 FYNNEI. The CDR3 nucleotides are TGTGCCAGCAGTGACTTGGACCCAACCCGGGAGCAGTTCTTC. It translates to CASSDLDPTREQFF.

CDR3 protein: CASSQFGLQGKSYEQYF. The CDR3 DNA sequence: TGCGCCAGCAGCCAGTTCGGGCTACAGGGGAAATCCTACGAGCAGTACTTC. This chain links TRBV4-1 with TRBJ2-7, with TRBD1 matching over 7 bases. CDR3 length: 17 residues. Unmatched junction bases numbered 12, after V lost 3 bases and J lost 1 base. Germline V gives CDR1 MGHRA, CDR2 YSYEKL.

The chain employs TRBV4-1 and TRBJ2-6; no clear D. Deletions cut 6 bases from V and 0 bases from J, with 9 bases between. Germline CDR1 MGHRA, CDR2 YSYEKL. The length of the CDR3 is 15 residues. CDR3 in DNA: TGCGCCAGCAGAAACGACAACTCTGGGGCCAACGTCCTGACTTTC. It is translated as CASRNDNSGANVLTF.

This sequence joins TRBV9 and TRBJ2-3; D not resolved. CDR3 length equals 12 residues. V shed 0 bases and J shed 3 bases, with 2 bases lying between them. From germline, CDR1 is SGDLS and CDR2 YYNGEE. The CDR3 is CASSVVTDTQYF. The CDR3 DNA reads TGTGCCAGCAGCGTAGTAACAGATACGCAGTATTTT. Complete variable domain (other parts from reference TRBV9 and TRBJ2-3): DSGVTQTPKHLITATGQRVTLRCSPRSGDLSVYWYQQSLDQGLQFLIQYYNGEERAKGNILERFSAQQFPDLHSELNLSSLELGDSALYFCASSVVTDTQYFGPGTRLTVL.

The genes are TRBV5-1 and TRBJ1-4, with D unclear. The germline V gene encodes CDR1 SGHRS and CDR2 YFSETQ. V dropped 1 base and J dropped 0 bases, with 10 bases sitting between them. The CDR3 is 16 amino acids. In DNA form, the CDR3 reads TGCGCCAGCAGCTTGCGATCCCCCGCAACTAATGAAAAACTGTTTTTT. This encodes CASSLRSPATNEKLFF.

This chain connects TRBV7-9 to TRBJ2-7; 9 bases match TRBD2. The J segment lost 3 bases and the V segment lost 1 base, leaving 4 bases of the junction unmatched. The germline V gene has CDR1 SEHNR and CDR2 FQNEAQ (reference sequence). This CDR3 is built from 15 residues. CDR3 sequence (DNA): TGTGCCAGCAGCTTAGGAGCGGGGGGCCTCTACGAGCAGTACTTC. It specifies CASSLGAGGLYEQYF.

The rearrangement links TRBV6-5 to TRBJ1-4, with a tentative D call TRBD1 (5 bases). The V gene lost 3 bases and the J gene lost 4 bases, with 15 bases spanning the gap. The CDR3 is 16 amino acids. Germline CDR1 MNHEY, CDR2 SVGAGI. In nucleotides, the CDR3 is TGTGCCAGCAGTTATCTTCCCCGGGACGGTAATGAAAAACTGTTTTTT. Protein sequence: CASSYLPRDGNEKLFF.

The chain joins TRBV9 to TRBJ2-1, with 13 bases fitting TRBD2. V gave up 0 bases and J gave up 8 bases; unmatched junction bases: 2. CDR3 length equals 15 residues. The germline V gene has CDR1 SGDLS and CDR2 YYNGEE. The CDR3: CASSVGGTSGDEQFF. DNA for the CDR3: TGTGCCAGCAGCGTAGGAGGGACTAGCGGGGATGAGCAGTTCTTC.